A single sample gave rise to the 23 T cell receptor beta chains below, sequenced in a study of patients and donors after allogeneic stem cell transplantation. TCRdb redid the calling of the RT-PCR reads with MiXCR, one entry per CDR3 protein. The table shows under 200,000 distinct CDR3 sequences, with nearly 25% occurring only once. The source material was blood, either unsorted or a sorted T cell fraction (not recorded which). The receptors shown here come from a human donor who was either an allogeneic HSCT recipient or a stem cell or donor lymphocyte infusion donor (not recorded which). It is not recorded whose cells these are; they may come from a transplant donor.

This clonotype was recorded many times. The chain uses TRBV7-8 and TRBJ1-6; perhaps TRBD1 as D (5 bases). V lost 5 bases and J lost 0, with 14 bases in between. The CDR3 covers 17 residues. Germline V gene data show CDR1 as SGHVS and CDR2 as FQNEAQ. Here the CDR3 reads CASSKRGVSSYNSPLHF. In DNA form, the CDR3 reads TGTGCCAGCAGCAAAAGGGGAGTTAGCTCCTATAATTCACCCCTCCACTTT. Using reference TRBV7-8 and TRBJ1-6 for the parts outside the CDR3, the full variable domain is GAGVSQSPRYKVAKRGQDVALRCDPISGHVSLFWYQQALGQGPEFLTYFQNEAQLDKSGLPSDRFFAERPEGSVSTLKIQRTQQEDSAVYLCASSKRGVSSYNSPLHFGNGTRLTVT.

This clonotype was seen more than once but under ten times. The rearrangement links TRBV15 to TRBJ1-2; TRBD1 agrees at 7 bases. Trimming took 2 bases from V and 4 from J; bases not matched to a gene: 7. The CDR3 runs 15 residues. Germline V gene sequence: CDR1 LNHNV, CDR2 YYDKDF (reference sequence). CDR3 protein: CATSRLGQPAYGYTF. CDR3 sequence (DNA): TGTGCCACCAGCAGATTGGGACAGCCAGCCTATGGCTACACCTTC.

This clonotype was seen a few times. V and J are TRBV30 and TRBJ2-1, with TRBD1 as a possible D gene (5 bases). CDR3 size: 14 residues. With 5 bases removed from V and 0 bases from J, the gap between germline ends came to 11 bases. CDR1 is GTSNPN, CDR2 SVGIG, per germline (reference sequence). CDR3 sequence (DNA): TGTGCCTGGGCCAAGGACAACTCCTACAATGAGCAGTTCTTC. As protein: CAWAKDNSYNEQFF.

The rearrangement links TRBV29-1 to TRBJ2-3; 10 nucleotides match TRBD1. V was clipped by 7 bases and J by 2 bases; unmatched bases: 3. Germline CDR1 reads SQVTM; CDR2 reads ANQGSEA. The length of the CDR3 is 13 residues. CDR3 sequence (DNA): TGCAGCGGGGACAGGGGCGCCACAGATACGCAGTATTTT. This codes for CSGDRGATDTQYF.

V and J are TRBV9 and TRBJ2-5, with 7 bases fitting TRBD2. Trimming took 0 bases from V and 2 from J; bases not matched to a gene: 4. CDR1 and CDR2 from the germline V gene are SGDLS and YYNGEE. The CDR3 spans 15 residues. The CDR3 reads CASSVDGTTQETQYF. The DNA of the CDR3 is TGTGCCAGCAGCGTAGATGGGACTACTCAAGAGACCCAGTACTTC.

This clonotype occurred a few times. This rearrangement joins TRBV6-2 or TRBV6-3 to TRBJ2-7; D ambiguous. V lost 2 bases to trimming and J lost 1 base, with 6 bases between them. CDR1 and CDR2 from the germline V gene are MNHEY and SVGEGT. The CDR3 has 13 residues. CDR3 sequence: CASSYDGSYEQYF. The CDR3 nucleotides read TGTGCCAGCAGTTACGACGGGTCCTACGAGCAGTACTTC.

The V and J genes are TRBV19 and TRBJ2-1, with 7 bases that match TRBD2. V was pared by 6 bases and J by 7 bases, with 12 bases of the junction left unmatched. Germline V lookup: CDR1 LNHDA, CDR2 SQIVND (reference sequence). There are 15 residues in the CDR3. DNA for the CDR3: TGTGCCAGTAGGCTTCCAGGAGCGGGAAATAATGAGCAGTTCTTC. It is translated as CASRLPGAGNNEQFF. The full variable domain, in which reference TRBV19 and TRBJ2-1 provide the parts outside the CDR3, is DGGITQSPKYLFRKEGQNVTLSCEQNLNHDAMYWYRQDPGQGLRLIYYSQIVNDFQKGDIAEGYSVSREKKESFPLTVTSAQKNPTAFYLCASRLPGAGNNEQFFGPGTRLTVL.

In its sample, this clonotype was seen a few times. This chain joins TRBV7-9 and TRBJ2-7; tentatively, D is TRBD2 (6 bases). V gave up 2 bases and J gave up 3 bases, with 14 bases separating them. The CDR3 covers 15 residues. The germline V gene encodes CDR1 SEHNR and CDR2 FQNEAQ (reference sequence). The CDR3 spells CASSLSPQDYYEQYF. The CDR3 bases are TGTGCCAGCAGCTTATCCCCCCAGGACTACTACGAGCAGTACTTC.

This clonotype is a singleton in its sample. The chain employs TRBV27 and TRBJ2-7; tentative D call: TRBD1 (6 bases). CDR1 is MNHEY and CDR2 is SMNVEV in the germline V gene (reference sequence). V dropped 0 bases and J dropped 5 bases, with 17 bases sitting between them. CDR3 length: 16 amino acids. CDR3 residues: CASSLSEQGDVDEQYF. CDR3 sequence (DNA): TGTGCCAGCAGTTTATCGGAACAGGGCGACGTGGACGAGCAGTACTTC.

This clonotype was picked up a small number of times. This chain joins TRBV7-2 and TRBJ1-2, with TRBD1 identical over 9 bases. CDR1 and CDR2 (germline): SGHTA, FQGNSA. V gave up 5 bases and J gave up 8 bases; unmatched junction bases: 9. The CDR3 consists of 14 residues. This CDR3 is CASSPRGTGKGYTF. The DNA for the CDR3 is TGTGCCAGCAGCCCTCGAGGGACAGGGAAAGGCTACACCTTC.

The V gene is TRBV7-3, the J gene TRBJ2-3; D is possibly TRBD1 (6 bases). The CDR3 is 15 amino acids. Germline-derived CDR1 and CDR2 are SGHTA and FQGTGA. With 5 bases removed from V and 0 bases from J, the gap between germline ends came to 12 bases. The CDR3 protein is CASSLRQVSTDTQYF. CDR3 bases: TGTGCCAGCAGCCTCAGACAGGTTAGCACAGATACGCAGTATTTT.

J is TRBJ2-7 and V is TRBV12-3 or TRBV12-4, with a possible D match to TRBD2 (5 bases). The CDR3 loop spans 14 amino acids. V was trimmed by 5 bases and J by 6 bases, leaving 17 bases between them. CDR3 sequence (DNA): TGTGCCAGCAGTCCATTCTCTAGCCGGCTCGAGCAGTACTTC. It translates to CASSPFSSRLEQYF.

V and J are TRBV6-5 and TRBJ2-1; D is uncertain. With 6 bases removed from V and 8 bases from J, the gap between germline ends came to 8 bases. The germline CDR1 and CDR2 sequences are MNHEY and SVGAGI. This CDR3 has 11 residues. CDR3 loop: CASSSYDEQFF. The CDR3 DNA follows: TGTGCCAGCAGCTCCTATGATGAGCAGTTCTTC.

The table lists this clonotype with many counts. The V gene is TRBV10-3, the J gene TRBJ1-4; 7 nucleotides agree with TRBD1. This CDR3 has 14 residues. V was clipped by 4 bases and J by 8 bases; unmatched bases: 7. In germline, CDR1 is ENHRY, CDR2 SYGVKD. The CDR3 sequence: CAISGQGAFEKLFF. The DNA for the CDR3 is TGTGCCATCAGTGGACAGGGAGCCTTCGAAAAACTGTTTTTT.

This clonotype was seen more than once but under ten times. The V call is TRBV3-1, the J call TRBJ1-1; 9 bases fit TRBD1. CDR3 size: 14 residues. V lost 3 bases and J lost 6; bases outside the gene matches: 5. Germline V gene sequence: CDR1 LGHDT, CDR2 YNNKEL (reference sequence). The DNA for the CDR3 is TGTGCCAGCAGCCACATGACAGGGGGGCCTGAAGCTTTCTTT. This encodes CASSHMTGGPEAFF.

The sample holds a few counts of this clonotype. V is TRBV3-1 and J is TRBJ1-5, with 9 bases identical to TRBD1. This CDR3 spans 17 amino acids. After removal of 4 bases from V and 1 base from J, the junction contained 8 bases not matched to a gene. Per germline, CDR1 LGHDT and CDR2 YNNKEL (reference sequence). CDR3 in DNA: TGTGCCAGCAGCCGGGACAGGGCACGGGGGAGCAATCAGCCCCAGCATTTT. It specifies CASSRDRARGSNQPQHF.

A few counts support this clonotype. This chain joins TRBV11-3 and TRBJ2-1, with 15 bases fitting TRBD2. The V gene end was trimmed by 5 bases and the J gene end by 1 base; junction bases not matched to a gene: 6. CDR1 is SGHNT, CDR2 YENEEA, per germline. This CDR3 region has 18 residues. The CDR3 sequence is CASSPGLAGGNSYNEQFF. Here the CDR3 DNA reads TGTGCCAGCAGCCCGGGACTAGCGGGAGGAAATTCCTACAATGAGCAGTTCTTC.

This clonotype was observed at least ten times. The J gene is TRBJ2-2, the V gene TRBV30; D may correspond to TRBD1 or TRBD2 (5 bases each). The germline gives CDR1 GTSNPN, CDR2 SVGIG (reference sequence). The CDR3 runs to 14 residues. V lost 6 bases and J 2 bases, leaving 13 bases between the germline ends. The CDR3 DNA sequence: TGTGCCTGTCCTAGTTGGGACAACACCGGGGAGCTGTTTTTT. Amino acid sequence: CACPSWDNTGELFF.

This clonotype was found a few times. This sequence joins TRBV7-9 and TRBJ2-3; possibly TRBD2 for D (6 bases). Germline lookup yields CDR1 SEHNR and CDR2 FQNEAQ (reference sequence). CDR3 length equals 15 residues. Trimming stripped 5 bases from V and 0 bases from J, with 12 bases between. CDR3 residues: CASSPRDSSTDTQYF. The DNA for the CDR3 is TGTGCCAGCAGCCCTAGGGACTCCAGCACAGATACGCAGTATTTT.

This chain links TRBV7-3 with TRBJ1-1; the D is unclear. The CDR3 has 16 amino acids. Trimming shortened V by 5 bases and J by 2 bases, and 18 bases separated the two germline ends. The germline V gene encodes CDR1 SGHTA and CDR2 FQGTGA. The CDR3 reads CASSRFVQAVNTEAFF. CDR3 coding DNA: TGTGCCAGCAGCCGCTTCGTGCAGGCTGTTAACACTGAAGCTTTCTTT.

The table lists this clonotype with a few counts. The chain is built from TRBV27 and TRBJ2-2; D is perhaps TRBD2 (5 bases). The CDR3 is made up of 14 amino acids. CDR1 is MNHEY, CDR2 SMNVEV, per germline (reference sequence). V lost 6 bases, J lost 3 bases, and 11 bases lay in between. The CDR3 region is CASSPGVHTGELFF. CDR3 DNA sequence: TGTGCCAGCAGCCCCGGGGTACACACCGGGGAGCTGTTTTTT.

A few counts support this clonotype. The J gene is TRBJ1-1, the V gene TRBV7-2; D is uncertain. The V end was cut by 7 bases, the J end by 4 bases, with 7 bases between. Germline CDR1 SGHTA, CDR2 FQGNSA. This CDR3 is built from 11 residues. The CDR3 DNA sequence: TGTGCCAGCACCCTGAGCACTGAAGCTTTCTTT. Encoded protein: CASTLSTEAFF.

This chain links TRBV9 with TRBJ2-2; unclear D gene. This CDR3 has 15 residues. Trimming left V 4 bases short and J 0 bases short, with 10 bases between. Germline CDR1 SGDLS, CDR2 YYNGEE. The CDR3 DNA sequence: TGTGCCAGCAGCCCGTTTAGACCGAACACCGGGGAGCTGTTTTTT. Protein: CASSPFRPNTGELFF.